This TCR beta chain came from a study of cytotoxic CD8 clonotypes in ibrutinib-treated CLL. TCRdb's copy holds only in-frame clones and misses some; the assay was immunoSEQ multiplex PCR. The table has 97,000 or so clones, roughly 80% seen once. The length of the CDR3 is 18 residues. Per the germline V gene, CDR1 is MNHNS and CDR2 is SASEGT. V lost 3 bases and J lost 0, with 18 bases in between. This specimen was PBMCs, taken after 12 months of ibrutinib treatment. The receptor was isolated from a human donor with chronic lymphocytic leukemia. J is TRBJ2-4 and V is TRBV6-1; possible D gene TRBD1, 6 bases. CDR3 loop: CASSDPWRTDLAKNIQYF. In nucleotides, the CDR3 is TGTGCCAGCAGTGATCCCTGGAGGACAGACCTAGCCAAAAACATTCAGTACTTC.